These 2 T cell receptor beta chains came from one sample sequenced in a study of post-analysis software for immune sequencing data. Regarding the study as a whole: Four or five TRBV segments were more frequent in patients than controls; TRBV5-6, TRBV5-1 and TRBV20-1 belonged to this group.

No antigen has been assigned to these receptors. Unique molecular identifiers were present in the TCR beta cDNA libraries. TCRdb itself ran the PCR reads through MiXCR, one entry per CDR3 protein. The table includes fewer than 850,000 distinct CDR3 sequences, 35% to 55% detected once. Sequencing used blood. The source is a girl under 18 with multiple sclerosis.

V and J are TRBV20-1 and TRBJ1-2; 9 bases match TRBD1. Unmatched junction bases numbered 7, after V lost 5 bases and J lost 3 bases. This CDR3 region has 14 residues. Germline V CDR1 and CDR2: DFQATT, SNEGSKA (reference sequence). The CDR3 loop reads CSAETQGADYGYTF. CDR3 coding DNA: TGCAGTGCTGAGACACAGGGGGCAGACTATGGCTACACCTTC.

This clonotype was seen once. The chain links TRBV11-2 to TRBJ2-4, with D possibly matching TRBD1 (6 bases). Per germline, CDR1 SGHAT and CDR2 FQNNGV. V lost 5 bases and J 5 bases, leaving 16 bases between the germline ends. The CDR3 contains 15 residues. The CDR3 protein is CASSPGSWGQNIQYF. Here the CDR3 DNA reads TGTGCCAGCAGCCCAGGGTCTTGGGGGCAAAACATTCAGTACTTC.